These 7 T cell receptor beta chains were all obtained from the same sample, sequenced in a study of PD-1 blockade in classical Hodgkin lymphoma. Generated by immunoSEQ multiplex PCR, the TCRdb table keeps only in-frame clones and is missing some. This repertoire shows more than 20,000 clones, around four fifths found once; its top ten account for 17%. Every patient relapsed after autologous stem cell transplantation, and brentuximab vedotin exposure varied. This specimen was peripheral blood mononuclear cells (PBMCs), taken before the second cycle of nivolumab. Every receptor here comes from a human donor with classical Hodgkin lymphoma.

The chain combines TRBV11-2 with TRBJ2-7; D perhaps matches TRBD1 (6 bases). The CDR3 totals 16 residues. V lost 4 bases and J 3 bases, leaving 19 bases between the germline ends. From germline, CDR1 is SGHAT and CDR2 FQNNGV. The CDR3: CASSSAGDERVYEQYF. As DNA, the CDR3 is TGTGCCAGCAGCTCAGCAGGGGACGAGCGTGTCTACGAGCAGTACTTC.

This chain joins TRBV28 and TRBJ1-2; no clear D. Germline V gene lookup returns CDR1 MDHEN and CDR2 SYDVKM. CDR3 size: 12 residues. Trimming pared 6 bases from V and 2 bases from J, leaving 7 bases between. The chain's CDR3 is CASSLGNYGYTF. The CDR3 DNA follows: TGTGCCAGCAGCCTGGGGAACTATGGCTACACCTTC.

The V and J genes are TRBV7-2 and TRBJ2-5, with TRBD2 identical over 9 bases. The CDR3 has 16 amino acids. Losses at the gene ends were 5 bases for V and 1 base for J; bases not matched to a gene: 8. CDR1 and CDR2 (germline): SGHTA, FQGNSA. The CDR3: CASSPLGAGGQETQYF. Here the CDR3 DNA reads TGTGCCAGCAGCCCCTTGGGAGCGGGGGGCCAAGAGACCCAGTACTTC.

The chain is built from TRBV5-5 and TRBJ1-4; the D gene is possibly TRBD1 (6 bases). The ends were cut back, 0 bases at V and 5 bases at J, with 11 bases in the middle. CDR1 and CDR2 (germline): SGHKS, YYEKEE (reference sequence). The CDR3 sequence is 15 residues long. CDR3 sequence: CASSLGDRTNEKLFF. The CDR3 DNA sequence: TGTGCCAGCAGCTTGGGTGACAGGACCAATGAAAAACTGTTTTTT.

This chain uses TRBV11-2 with TRBJ2-7, with D possibly matching TRBD2 (5 bases). Germline CDR1 SGHAT, CDR2 FQNNGV. Trimming stripped 5 bases from V and 2 bases from J, with 13 bases between. The CDR3 runs 14 residues. CDR3 protein: CASSPWRAPYEQYV. In DNA form, the CDR3 reads TGTGCCAGCAGCCCCTGGCGGGCACCCTACGAGCAGTACGTC.

The chain links TRBV10-3 to TRBJ2-1; possible D gene TRBD2, 7 bases. The CDR3 loop spans 15 amino acids. Germline lookup yields CDR1 ENHRY and CDR2 SYGVKD. Deletions cut 0 bases from V and 5 bases from J, with 11 bases between. The DNA for the CDR3 is TGTGCCATCAGTGAGTCAGGGGGGGGTCACAATGAGCAGTTCTTC. It translates to CAISESGGGHNEQFF.

The J gene is TRBJ2-7, the V gene TRBV5-3; the D gene is possibly TRBD2 (6 bases). TRBV5-3 is reported as an ORF; its role is uncertain. V shed 0 bases and J shed 0 bases, with 10 bases lying between them. This CDR3 has 15 amino acids. This CDR3 reads CARSLGLGSSYEQYV. The CDR3 nucleotides read TGTGCCAGAAGCTTGGGACTAGGGAGCTCCTACGAGCAGTACGTC.